The T cell receptor (beta chain) under discussion was sequenced for a study of graft-versus-host responses after intestinal transplantation. For the study at large: Recipients across the board were started on anti-thymocyte globulin induction, then kept on tacrolimus and steroids for about 3 years.

The table came from immunoSEQ multiplex PCR; TCRdb's copy has only in-frame clones and leaves some out. In the table there are under 95,000 clones, 70% to 90% of which are singletons. J gave up 3 bases and V 1 base, and 4 bases lay outside the gene matches. Per the germline V gene, CDR1 is GTSNPN and CDR2 is SVGIG (reference sequence). The CDR3 totals 14 residues. Turning to this clone: Antigen unknown.

Study-level points and caveats: After transplant, early declines in HvG clones were associated with peak levels of circulating GvH clones. The authors found GvH clones in recipient marrow, some appearing first in ileum or blood.

The TCR was taken from a human donor who received an intestinal transplant. The source material was unstimulated CD8+ T cells sorted from spleen or lymph node cells, sampled before intestinal transplant. This chain joins TRBV30 and TRBJ2-3, with 7 positions matching TRBD2. CDR3 amino acids: CAWSGGRETDTQYF. The CDR3 DNA follows: TGTGCCTGGAGTGGAGGGAGGGAGACAGATACGCAGTATTTT.